The 2 T cell receptor beta chains presented below share a single source sample, sequenced in a study of shared clonotypes between healthy human individuals. The method was immunoSEQ multiplex PCR; TCRdb's version includes in-frame clones alone and lacks a portion of them. The repertoire has a few hundred thousand clones, 73% of them found once; the top ten carry 10%. Sequences were obtained from memory CD4+ T cells sorted from blood. As to subset: CD45RA-negative fraction. Receptors were obtained from a young man in good health.

J is TRBJ2-7 and V is TRBV5-4; D is unclear. Germline assignment: CDR1 SGHNT and CDR2 YYREEE (reference sequence). CDR3 size: 11 residues. Between the trimmed V and J ends, which lost 3 bases and 7 bases, there was a span of 8 bases. The CDR3 nucleotides are TGTGCCAGCAGCTCCTCACCAGAGCAGTACTTC. Translated, it gives CASSSSPEQYF.

This clone was seen a single time. The chain links TRBV4-1 to TRBJ2-7; no reliable D call. The germline CDR1 and CDR2 sequences are MGHRA and YSYEKL. This CDR3 is built from 16 residues. V shed 3 bases and J shed 3 bases, with 18 bases lying between them. CDR3: CASSQHPADVLYEQYF. CDR3 nucleotides: TGCGCCAGCAGCCAGCACCCGGCGGACGTTCTCTACGAGCAGTACTTC.